This T cell receptor (beta chain) is drawn from a study of blood T cells in healthy people across ages. Together with a sample-barcoded 5' primer, a J-beta primer mix was included in a second PCR lasting about 7 to 11 cycles. Via MiXCR, TCRdb re-called the 5' RACE reads, giving one row per CDR3 protein. The sample carries about 1.4 million distinct CDR3 sequences, approximately 60% recorded once. The CDR3 runs 18 residues. Per germline, CDR1 SGHAT and CDR2 FQNNGV. Trimming removed 2 bases at V and 1 base at J, with 15 bases between. The rearrangement uses TRBV11-2 and TRBJ2-6; D not certain. The receptor comes from a man aged 18 to 29 in good health. Sequencing used blood. CDR3 bases: TGTGCCAGCAGCTTACAAACCAGAGTAGGTTCTGGGGCCAACGTCCTGACTTTC. Residues: CASSLQTRVGSGANVLTF.